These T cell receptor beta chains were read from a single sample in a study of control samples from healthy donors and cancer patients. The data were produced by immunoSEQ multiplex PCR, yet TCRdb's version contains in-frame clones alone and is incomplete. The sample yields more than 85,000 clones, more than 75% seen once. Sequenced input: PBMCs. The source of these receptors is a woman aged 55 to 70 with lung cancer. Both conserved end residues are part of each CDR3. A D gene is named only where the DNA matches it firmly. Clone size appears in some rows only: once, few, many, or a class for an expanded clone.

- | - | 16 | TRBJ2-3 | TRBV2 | TGTGCCAGCAGCCTCGAAGGACTTTCGAACACAGATACGCAGTATTTT | CASSLEGLSNTDTQYF
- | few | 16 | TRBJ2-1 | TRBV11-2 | TGTGCCAGCAGCTTAGATGAGGCTAGCTCCTACAATGAGCAGTTCTTC | CASSLDEASSYNEQFF
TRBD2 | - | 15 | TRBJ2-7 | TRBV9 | TGTGCCAGCAGCCCTGGGAGGGAGGTCGGCTACGAGCAGTACTTC | CASSPGREVGYEQYF
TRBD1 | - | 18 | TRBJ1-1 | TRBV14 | TGTGCCAGCAGCCCCTGGGGCAGGGGGGGGATTAGTGGCACTGAAGCTTTCTTT | CASSPWGRGGISGTEAFF
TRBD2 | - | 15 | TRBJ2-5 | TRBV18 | TGTGCCAGCTCACCTGATCGGACTAGCGGAGAGACCCAGTACTTC | CASSPDRTSGETQYF
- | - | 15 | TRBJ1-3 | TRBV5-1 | TGCGCCAGCAGCCCTGGGGACTTCTCTGGAAACACCATATATTTT | CASSPGDFSGNTIYF
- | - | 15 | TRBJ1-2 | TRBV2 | TGTGCCAGCAGACCTATGAGTTCCATAAACTATGGCTACACCTTC | CASRPMSSINYGYTF
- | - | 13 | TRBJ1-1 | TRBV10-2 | TGCGCCAGCAGCGGGAACATGAACACTGAAGCTTTCTTT | CASSGNMNTEAFF
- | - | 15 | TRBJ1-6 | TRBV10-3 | TGTGCCATCAGTGAGTCGGAGGGTTCCGGGTCACCCCTCCACTTT | CAISESEGSGSPLHF
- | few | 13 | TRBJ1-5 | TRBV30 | TGTGCCGCTACAGGGATAGGCAATCAGCCCCAGCATTTT | CAATGIGNQPQHF
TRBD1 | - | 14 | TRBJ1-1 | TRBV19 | TGTGCCAGTAGTCAACAGGGGGGTATGACTGAAGCTTTCTTT | CASSQQGGMTEAFF
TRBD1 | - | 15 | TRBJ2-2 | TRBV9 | TGTGCCAACAGCGATGGACAGGCGAACACCGGGGAGCTGTTTTTT | CANSDGQANTGELFF
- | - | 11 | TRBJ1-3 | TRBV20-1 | TGCAGTGCTGACTCTGGAAACACCATATATTTT | CSADSGNTIYF
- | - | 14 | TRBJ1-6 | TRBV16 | TGTGCCAGCAGCCCCAGGGGAGGGGACTCACCCCTCCACTTT | CASSPRGGDSPLHF
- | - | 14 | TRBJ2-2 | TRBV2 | TGTGCCAGCAGTTACACCTCGAACACCGGGGAGCTGTTTTTT | CASSYTSNTGELFF
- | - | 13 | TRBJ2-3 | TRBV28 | TGTGCCAGCTTTGGCTCTGGGGGAGATACGCAGTATTTT | CASFGSGGDTQYF
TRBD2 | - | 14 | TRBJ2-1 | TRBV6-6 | TGTGCCAGCAGCTGGACTAGCGGGAACAATGAGCAGTTCTTC | CASSWTSGNNEQFF
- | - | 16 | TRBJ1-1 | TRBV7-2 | TGTGCCAGCAGCTCGGCCATGACAGTTCAGAACACTGAAGCTTTCTTT | CASSSAMTVQNTEAFF
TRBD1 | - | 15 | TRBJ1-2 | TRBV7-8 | TGTGCCAGCAGCTTAGGGACAGGCTTTAACTATGGCTACACCTTC | CASSLGTGFNYGYTF
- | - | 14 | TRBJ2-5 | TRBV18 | TGTGCCAGCTCACCTGGCGGAAGACAAGAGACCCAGTACTTC | CASSPGGRQETQYF
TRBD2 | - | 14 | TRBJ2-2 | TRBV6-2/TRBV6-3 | TGTGCCAGCAGTTACATAGTAGCGGGCGGGGAGCTGTTTTTT | CASSYIVAGGELFF
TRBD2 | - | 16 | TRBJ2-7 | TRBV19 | TGTGCCAGTAGTATAGGTCCTAGCGGGAGTCTCTACGAGCAGTACTTC | CASSIGPSGSLYEQYF
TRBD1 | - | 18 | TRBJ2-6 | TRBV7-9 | TGTGCCAGCAGCCCCGGGACAGGGAGCCTCTCTGGGGCCAACGTCCTGACTTTC | CASSPGTGSLSGANVLTF
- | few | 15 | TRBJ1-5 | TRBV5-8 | TGTGCCAGCAGCTTGGGACAGGCAAGCAATCAGCCCCAGCATTTT | CASSLGQASNQPQHF
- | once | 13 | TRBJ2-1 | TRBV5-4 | TGTGCCAGCAGCACGGGACCCCCGGGTGAGCAGTTCTTC | CASSTGPPGEQFF
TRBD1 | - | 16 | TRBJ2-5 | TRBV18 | TGTGCCAGCTCACCACCGTCGGTCTTCAGGGGGGAGACCCAGTACTTC | CASSPPSVFRGETQYF
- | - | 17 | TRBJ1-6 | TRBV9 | TGTGCCAGCAGCGTAGACCTAGGTAGGGGGGGTAATTCACCCCTCCACTTT | CASSVDLGRGGNSPLHF
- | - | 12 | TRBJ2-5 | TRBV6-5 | TGTGCCAGCGAGGGGAGTGCGGGGACCCAGTACTTC | CASEGSAGTQYF
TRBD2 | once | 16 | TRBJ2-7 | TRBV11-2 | TGTGCCAGCAGCCCATTTGGGGCTAGCGGCTCCTACGAGCAGTACTTC | CASSPFGASGSYEQYF
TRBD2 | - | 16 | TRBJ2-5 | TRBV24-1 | TGTGCCACCAGTGATAGCCGGGCGGGGGGGCGAGAGACCCAGTACTTC | CATSDSRAGGRETQYF
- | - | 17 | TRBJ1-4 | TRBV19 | TGTGCCAGTAGTATAGATCAGGCGGGGGCAACTAATGAAAAACTGTTTTTT | CASSIDQAGATNEKLFF
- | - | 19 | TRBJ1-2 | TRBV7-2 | TGTGCCAGCAGCCCATATAGGATGGGACGGGGAGACTCGGGCTATGGCTACACCTTC | CASSPYRMGRGDSGYGYTF
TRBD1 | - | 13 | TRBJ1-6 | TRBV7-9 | TGTGCCAGCGCCAGGGGGCTAAGGTCACCCCTCCACTTT | CASARGLRSPLHF
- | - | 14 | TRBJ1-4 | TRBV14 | TGTGCCAGCAGCCCACGACAGTCTAATGAAAAACTGTTTTTT | CASSPRQSNEKLFF
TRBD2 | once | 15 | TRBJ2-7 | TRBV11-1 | TGTGCCAGCAGCTCCCTAGCGGGAGGGAAATACGAGCAGTACTTC | CASSSLAGGKYEQYF
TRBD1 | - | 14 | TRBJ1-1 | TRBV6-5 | TGTGCCAGCAGACCGGGACAGATGAACACTGAAGCTTTCTTT | CASRPGQMNTEAFF
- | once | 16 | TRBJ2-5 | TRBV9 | TGTGCCAGCAGCGTAGGAATCCTGGACAGCCAAGAGACCCAGTACTTC | CASSVGILDSQETQYF
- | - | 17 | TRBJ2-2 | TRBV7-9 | TGTGCCAGCGTACTAAGCTGGACAGCCGGCGGGGCCGGGGAGCTGTTTTTT | CASVLSWTAGGAGELFF
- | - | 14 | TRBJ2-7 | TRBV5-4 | TGTGCCAGCAGCCAAAGGCAGGGTACCCACGAGCAGTACTTC | CASSQRQGTHEQYF